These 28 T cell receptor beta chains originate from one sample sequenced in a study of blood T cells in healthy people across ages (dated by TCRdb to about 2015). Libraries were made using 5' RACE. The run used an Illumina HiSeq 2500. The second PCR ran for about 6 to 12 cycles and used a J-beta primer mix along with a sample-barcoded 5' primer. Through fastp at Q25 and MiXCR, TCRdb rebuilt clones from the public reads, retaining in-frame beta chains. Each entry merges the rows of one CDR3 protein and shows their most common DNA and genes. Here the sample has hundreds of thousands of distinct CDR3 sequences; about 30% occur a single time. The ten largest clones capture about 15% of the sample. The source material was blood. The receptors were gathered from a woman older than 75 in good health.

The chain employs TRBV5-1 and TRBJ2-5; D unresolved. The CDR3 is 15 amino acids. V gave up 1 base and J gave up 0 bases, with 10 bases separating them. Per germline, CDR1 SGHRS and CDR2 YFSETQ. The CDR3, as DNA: TGCGCCAGCAGCTTGTCCTCCTTGTACCAAGAGACCCAGTACTTC. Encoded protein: CASSLSSLYQETQYF.

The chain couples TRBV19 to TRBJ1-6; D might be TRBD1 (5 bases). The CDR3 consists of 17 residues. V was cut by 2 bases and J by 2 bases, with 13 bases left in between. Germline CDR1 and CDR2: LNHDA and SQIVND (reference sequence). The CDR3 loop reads CASSIRQPNTYNSPLHF. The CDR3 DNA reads TGTGCCAGTAGTATACGACAGCCCAACACCTATAATTCACCCCTCCACTTT.

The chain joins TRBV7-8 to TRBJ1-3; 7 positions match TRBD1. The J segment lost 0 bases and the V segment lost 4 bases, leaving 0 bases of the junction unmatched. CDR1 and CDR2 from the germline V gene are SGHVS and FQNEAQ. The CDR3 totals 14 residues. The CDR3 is CASSSGGSGNTIYF. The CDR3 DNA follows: TGTGCCAGCAGCTCAGGGGGCTCTGGAAACACCATATATTTT.

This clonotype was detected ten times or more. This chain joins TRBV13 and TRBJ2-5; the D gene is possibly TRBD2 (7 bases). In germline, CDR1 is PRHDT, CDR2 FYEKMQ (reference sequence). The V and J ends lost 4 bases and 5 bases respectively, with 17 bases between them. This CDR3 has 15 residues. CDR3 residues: CASSWNREGTETQYF. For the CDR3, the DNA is TGTGCCAGCAGCTGGAACAGGGAGGGGACGGAGACCCAGTACTTC.

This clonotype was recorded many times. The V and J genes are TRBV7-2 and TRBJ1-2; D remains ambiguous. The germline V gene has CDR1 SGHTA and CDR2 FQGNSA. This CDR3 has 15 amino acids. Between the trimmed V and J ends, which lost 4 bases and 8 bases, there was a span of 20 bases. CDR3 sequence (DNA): TGTGCCAGCAGCTCAAGCTCGAGTCAAGGAGGGGGCTACACCTTC. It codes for CASSSSSSQGGGYTF.

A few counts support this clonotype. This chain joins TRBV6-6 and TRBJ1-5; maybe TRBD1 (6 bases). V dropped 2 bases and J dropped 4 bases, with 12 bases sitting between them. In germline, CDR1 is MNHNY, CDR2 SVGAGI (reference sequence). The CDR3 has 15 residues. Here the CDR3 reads CASSYTDRLNQPQHF. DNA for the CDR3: TGTGCCAGCAGTTACACCGACAGGTTGAATCAGCCCCAGCATTTT.

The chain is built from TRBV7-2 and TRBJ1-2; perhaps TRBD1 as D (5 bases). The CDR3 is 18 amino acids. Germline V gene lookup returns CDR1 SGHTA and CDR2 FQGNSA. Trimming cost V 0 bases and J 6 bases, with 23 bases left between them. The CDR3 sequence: CASSLAMGDGATGHGYTF. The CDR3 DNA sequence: TGTGCCAGCAGCTTAGCGATGGGGGACGGCGCCACGGGGCATGGCTACACCTTC.

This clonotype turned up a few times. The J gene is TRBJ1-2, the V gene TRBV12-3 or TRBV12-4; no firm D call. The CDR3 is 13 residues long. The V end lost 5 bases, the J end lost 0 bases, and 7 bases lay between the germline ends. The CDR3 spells CASSRLANYGYTF. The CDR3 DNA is TGTGCCAGCAGTCGACTAGCTAACTATGGCTACACCTTC.

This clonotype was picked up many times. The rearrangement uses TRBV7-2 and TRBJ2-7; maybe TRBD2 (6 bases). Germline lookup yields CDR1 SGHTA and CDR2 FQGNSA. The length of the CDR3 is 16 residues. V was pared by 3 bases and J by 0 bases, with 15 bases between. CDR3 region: CASSFGGKRSSYEQYF. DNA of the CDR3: TGTGCCAGCAGCTTTGGCGGGAAGCGGAGCTCCTACGAGCAGTACTTC.

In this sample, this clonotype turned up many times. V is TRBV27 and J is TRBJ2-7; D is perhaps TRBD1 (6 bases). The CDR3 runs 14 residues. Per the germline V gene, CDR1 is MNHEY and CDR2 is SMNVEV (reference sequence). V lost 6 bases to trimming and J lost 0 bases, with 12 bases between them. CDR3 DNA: TGTGCCAGCAGAGACAGCAGGGGCTCCTACGAGCAGTACTTC. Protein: CASRDSRGSYEQYF.

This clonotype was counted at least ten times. The CDR3 spells CASSYRRTAKNIQYF. CDR3 sequence (DNA): TGTGCCAGCAGCTACAGAAGGACAGCCAAAAACATTCAGTACTTC. This chain connects TRBV27 to TRBJ2-4, with D unresolved. Germline CDR1 reads MNHEY; CDR2 reads SMNVEV (reference sequence). V was pared by 6 bases and J by 0 bases, with 12 bases between. The CDR3 extends over 15 amino acids.

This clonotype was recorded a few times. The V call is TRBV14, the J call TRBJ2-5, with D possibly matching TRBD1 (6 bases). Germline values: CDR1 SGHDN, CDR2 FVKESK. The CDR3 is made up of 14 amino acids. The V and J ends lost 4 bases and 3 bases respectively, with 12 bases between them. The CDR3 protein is CASSLVDREETQYF. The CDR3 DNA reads TGTGCCAGCAGCCTCGTGGACAGAGAAGAGACCCAGTACTTC.

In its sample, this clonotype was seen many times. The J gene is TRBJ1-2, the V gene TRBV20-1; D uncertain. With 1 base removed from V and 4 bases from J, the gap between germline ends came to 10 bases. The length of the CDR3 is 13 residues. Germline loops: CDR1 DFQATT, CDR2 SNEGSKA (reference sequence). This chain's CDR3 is CSARAALTYGYTF. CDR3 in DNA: TGCAGTGCTAGAGCCGCACTCACCTATGGCTACACCTTC.

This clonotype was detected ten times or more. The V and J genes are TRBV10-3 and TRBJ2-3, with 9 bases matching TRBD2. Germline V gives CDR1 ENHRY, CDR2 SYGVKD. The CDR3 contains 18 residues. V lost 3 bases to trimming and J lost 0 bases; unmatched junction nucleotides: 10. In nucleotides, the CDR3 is TGTGCCATCAGTGACCTAGCGGGGAGGTCGGAAAGCACAGATACGCAGTATTTT. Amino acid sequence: CAISDLAGRSESTDTQYF.

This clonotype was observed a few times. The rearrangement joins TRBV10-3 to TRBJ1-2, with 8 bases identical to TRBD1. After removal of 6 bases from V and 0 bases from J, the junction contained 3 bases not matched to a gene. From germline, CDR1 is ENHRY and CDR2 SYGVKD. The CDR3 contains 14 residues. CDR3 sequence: CAIRGDRTNYGYTF. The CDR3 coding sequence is TGTGCCATCAGGGGGGACAGGACTAACTATGGCTACACCTTC.

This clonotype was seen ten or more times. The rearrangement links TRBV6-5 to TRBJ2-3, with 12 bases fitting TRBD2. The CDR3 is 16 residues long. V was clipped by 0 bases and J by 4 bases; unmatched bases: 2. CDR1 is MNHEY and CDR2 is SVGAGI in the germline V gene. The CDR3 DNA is TGTGCCAGCAGTTACTCCTGGACTAGCGGGGCAGATACGCAGTATTTT. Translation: CASSYSWTSGADTQYF.

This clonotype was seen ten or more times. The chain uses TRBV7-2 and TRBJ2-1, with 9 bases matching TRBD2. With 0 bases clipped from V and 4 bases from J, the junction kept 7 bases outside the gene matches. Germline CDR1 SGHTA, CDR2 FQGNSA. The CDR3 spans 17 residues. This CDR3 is CASSLAGGAGGYNEQFF. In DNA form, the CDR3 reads TGTGCCAGCAGCTTAGCAGGCGGAGCGGGGGGTTACAATGAGCAGTTCTTC.

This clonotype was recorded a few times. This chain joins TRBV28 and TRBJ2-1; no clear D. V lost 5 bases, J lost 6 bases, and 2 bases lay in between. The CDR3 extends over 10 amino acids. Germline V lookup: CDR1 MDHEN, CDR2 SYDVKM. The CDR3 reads CASSTNEQFF. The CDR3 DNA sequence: TGTGCCAGCAGTACCAATGAGCAGTTCTTC.

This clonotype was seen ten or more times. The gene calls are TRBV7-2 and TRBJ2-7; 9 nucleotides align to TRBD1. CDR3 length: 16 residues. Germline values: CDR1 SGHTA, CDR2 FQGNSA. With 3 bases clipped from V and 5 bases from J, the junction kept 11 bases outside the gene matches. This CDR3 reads CASSFATGTGTDEQYF. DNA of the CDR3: TGTGCCAGCAGCTTCGCAACCGGGACAGGGACGGACGAGCAGTACTTC.

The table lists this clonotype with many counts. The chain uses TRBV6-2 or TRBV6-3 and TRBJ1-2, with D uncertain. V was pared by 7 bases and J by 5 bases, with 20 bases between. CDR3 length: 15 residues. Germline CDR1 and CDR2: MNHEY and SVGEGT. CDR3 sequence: CASTIIGGRGYGYTF. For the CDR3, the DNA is TGTGCCAGCACCATCATTGGAGGGCGCGGGTATGGCTACACCTTC.

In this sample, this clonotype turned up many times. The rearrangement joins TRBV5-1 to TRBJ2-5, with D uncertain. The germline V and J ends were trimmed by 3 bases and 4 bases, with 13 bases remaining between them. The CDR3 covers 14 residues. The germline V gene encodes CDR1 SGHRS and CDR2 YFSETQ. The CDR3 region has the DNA TGCGCCAGCAGCTCAATCCCAGGAGTAGAGACCCAGTACTTC. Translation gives CASSSIPGVETQYF.

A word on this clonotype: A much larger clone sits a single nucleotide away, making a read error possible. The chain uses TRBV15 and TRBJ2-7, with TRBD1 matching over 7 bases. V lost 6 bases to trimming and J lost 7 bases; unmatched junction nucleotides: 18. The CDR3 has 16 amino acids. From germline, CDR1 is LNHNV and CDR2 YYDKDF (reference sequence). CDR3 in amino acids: CATRFSLTGAYNEQYF. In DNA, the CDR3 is TGTGCCACCAGGTTCTCTCTAACAGGGGCCTACAATGAGCAGTACTTC.

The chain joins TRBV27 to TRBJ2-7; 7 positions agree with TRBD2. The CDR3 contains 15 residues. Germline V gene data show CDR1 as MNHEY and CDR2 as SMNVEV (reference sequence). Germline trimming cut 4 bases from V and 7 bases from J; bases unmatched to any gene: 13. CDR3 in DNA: TGTGCCAGCAGTTCCGGGACTAACGGGAAAAATGAGCAGTACTTC. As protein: CASSSGTNGKNEQYF.

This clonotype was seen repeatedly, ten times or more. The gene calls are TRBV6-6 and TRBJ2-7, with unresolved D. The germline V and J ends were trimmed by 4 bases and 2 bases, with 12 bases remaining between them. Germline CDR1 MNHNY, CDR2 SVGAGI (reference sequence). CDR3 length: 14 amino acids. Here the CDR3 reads CASSLTADTYEQYF. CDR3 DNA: TGTGCCAGCAGTTTAACGGCGGATACCTACGAGCAGTACTTC.

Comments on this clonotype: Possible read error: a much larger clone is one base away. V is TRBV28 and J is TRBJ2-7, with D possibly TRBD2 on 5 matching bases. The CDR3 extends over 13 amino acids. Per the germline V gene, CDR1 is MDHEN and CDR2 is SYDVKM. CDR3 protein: CVSGPDAWREQYF. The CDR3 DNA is TGTGTCAGCGGTCCGGACGCGTGGCGCGAGCAGTACTTC.

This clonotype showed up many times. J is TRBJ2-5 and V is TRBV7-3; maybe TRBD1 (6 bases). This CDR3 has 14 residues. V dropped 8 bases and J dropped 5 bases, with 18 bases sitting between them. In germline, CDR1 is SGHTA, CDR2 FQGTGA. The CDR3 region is CASSARGRGETQYF. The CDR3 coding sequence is TGTGCCAGCTCGGCCAGGGGCCGCGGTGAGACCCAGTACTTC.

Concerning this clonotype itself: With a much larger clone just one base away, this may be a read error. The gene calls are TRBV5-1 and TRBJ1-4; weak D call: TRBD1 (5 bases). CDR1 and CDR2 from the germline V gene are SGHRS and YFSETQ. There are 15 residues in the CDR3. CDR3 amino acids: CASSLEAGSHEKRFF. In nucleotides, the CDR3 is TGCGCCAGCAGCTTGGAGGCAGGGAGTCATGAAAAACGGTTTTTT.

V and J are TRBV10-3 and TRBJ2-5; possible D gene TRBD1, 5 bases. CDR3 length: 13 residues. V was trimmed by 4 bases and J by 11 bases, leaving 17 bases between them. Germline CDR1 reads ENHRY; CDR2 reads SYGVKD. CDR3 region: CAISAAGANEQYF. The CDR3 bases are TGTGCCATCAGTGCGGCTGGGGCAAATGAGCAGTACTTC.